The next 28 T cell receptor beta chains were all read from a single sample in a study of PD-L1 blockade in urothelial cancer. Clones were read by immunoSEQ multiplex PCR, and TCRdb kept only the in-frame ones, dropping some. The sample holds about 53,000 clones, roughly 85% seen once. Regarding time point: pretreatment peripheral blood. Sequencing used PBMCs, obtained around atezolizumab (anti-PD-L1) treatment. The receptors originated from a woman between 55 and 75 years old with urothelial cancer.

This chain uses TRBV27 with TRBJ1-1; D is unclear. CDR1 and CDR2 from the germline V gene are MNHEY and SMNVEV (reference sequence). The germline V and J ends were trimmed by 10 bases and 1 base, with 13 bases remaining between them. The CDR3 spans 13 residues. The CDR3: CAIRRDPNTEAFF. The CDR3, as DNA: TGTGCCATCCGCCGGGATCCGAACACTGAAGCTTTCTTT.

The J gene is TRBJ2-5, the V gene TRBV19; 13 bases line up with TRBD2. Germline V gives CDR1 LNHDA, CDR2 SQIVND (reference sequence). Germline trimming cut 3 bases from V and 4 bases from J; bases unmatched to any gene: 5. The CDR3 has 16 amino acids. The CDR3 spells CASSIGLAGVGETQYF. In DNA form, the CDR3 reads TGTGCCAGTAGTATCGGACTAGCGGGGGTGGGAGAGACCCAGTACTTC.

This clone has a single count. The rearrangement links TRBV27 to TRBJ2-1, with 12 bases aligning to TRBD2. Looked up from germline, CDR1 is MNHEY and CDR2 is SMNVEV (reference sequence). The CDR3 extends over 13 amino acids. V dropped 6 bases and J dropped 8; count of bases not matched to a gene: 2. CDR3 sequence: CASRSSGRDEQFF. DNA for the CDR3: TGTGCCAGCAGATCTAGCGGGAGGGATGAGCAGTTCTTC.

The chain combines TRBV7-6 with TRBJ2-2; 10 bases are a match to TRBD2. Germline V gene sequence: CDR1 SGHVS, CDR2 FNYEAQ. This CDR3 has 16 amino acids. V shed 1 base and J 4 bases; nucleotides not matched to a gene: 3. The CDR3 DNA follows: TGTGCCAGCAGCTTAGGAGCTAGCGGGGGCACCGGGGAGCTGTTTTTT. Translated, it gives CASSLGASGGTGELFF.

This sequence joins TRBV2 and TRBJ1-2, with 9 bases lining up with TRBD1. Germline V lookup: CDR1 SNHLY, CDR2 FYNNEI. The length of the CDR3 is 14 residues. V shed 3 bases, J shed 8 bases, and the junction held 7 bases outside the gene matches. The CDR3 bases are TGTGCCAGCAGTGACGTGGGACAGGGTCGCGGCTACACCTTC. Translating gives CASSDVGQGRGYTF.

V usage is TRBV27 and J usage is TRBJ2-1, with a possible D match to TRBD1 (6 bases). V dropped 7 bases and J dropped 4 bases, with 20 bases sitting between them. CDR3 size: 16 residues. CDR1 and CDR2 (germline): MNHEY, SMNVEV (reference sequence). The CDR3 sequence: CASTVRAQGIYNEQFF. The CDR3 nucleotides read TGTGCCAGCACCGTTAGGGCGCAGGGGATATACAATGAGCAGTTCTTC.

The rearrangement links TRBV19 to TRBJ1-1; 10 bases line up with TRBD1. This CDR3 contains 16 residues. With 5 bases clipped from V and 0 bases from J, the junction kept 6 bases outside the gene matches. CDR1 is LNHDA, CDR2 SQIVND, per germline (reference sequence). Written as DNA, the CDR3 is TGTGCCAGTAGTCTCGGGACAGGGGATCTGAACACTGAAGCTTTCTTT. This codes for CASSLGTGDLNTEAFF.

The chain couples TRBV10-3 to TRBJ2-7; 10 bases fit TRBD2. Per the germline V gene, CDR1 is ENHRY and CDR2 is SYGVKD. This CDR3 is built from 13 residues. The J segment lost 4 bases and the V segment lost 7 bases, leaving 4 bases of the junction unmatched. The CDR3 sequence: CAITSGGVYEQYF. The CDR3 region has the DNA TGTGCCATCACTAGCGGGGGAGTATACGAGCAGTACTTC.

This chain links TRBV5-1 with TRBJ2-2; tentatively, D is TRBD2 (6 bases). This CDR3 is 14 amino acids long. Germline lookup yields CDR1 SGHRS and CDR2 YFSETQ. With 4 bases removed from V and 4 bases from J, the gap between germline ends came to 11 bases. CDR3 residues: CASSQGTSTGELFF. The CDR3 nucleotides are TGCGCCAGCAGCCAAGGGACTTCCACCGGGGAGCTGTTTTTT.

The gene calls are TRBV19 and TRBJ2-7; D is unresolved. Germline V gives CDR1 LNHDA, CDR2 SQIVND (reference sequence). The CDR3 runs 13 residues. V was clipped by 2 bases and J by 5 bases, with 10 bases between them. Here the CDR3 reads CASSITTAHEQYF. DNA for the CDR3: TGTGCCAGTAGTATAACTACTGCCCACGAGCAGTACTTC.

There are a few counts of this clone. The chain links TRBV5-1 to TRBJ2-2; the match to TRBD2 covers 7 bases. With V trimmed by 2 bases and J by 3 bases, 4 bases remained unmatched. The CDR3 length is 15 residues. Germline lookup yields CDR1 SGHRS and CDR2 YFSETQ. CDR3 DNA sequence: TGCGCCAGCAGCTTAGCGGGATTCGACACCGGGGAGCTGTTTTTT. Encoded protein: CASSLAGFDTGELFF.

J is TRBJ1-5 and V is TRBV27; no clear D. V gave up 5 bases and J gave up 0 bases, with 2 bases separating them. The germline gives CDR1 MNHEY, CDR2 SMNVEV (reference sequence). This CDR3 spans 12 amino acids. The chain's CDR3 is CASSHSNQPQHF. As DNA, the CDR3 is TGTGCCAGCAGTCATAGCAATCAGCCCCAGCATTTT.

This chain connects TRBV27 to TRBJ1-6, with D perhaps matching TRBD1 (6 bases). The V gene's germline CDR1 is MNHEY and CDR2 SMNVEV (reference sequence). This CDR3 spans 16 amino acids. Trimming removed 4 bases at V and 8 bases at J, with 18 bases between. The CDR3 here is CASSYRATTQYSPLHF. CDR3 nucleotides: TGTGCCAGCAGTTACAGGGCTACCACCCAGTATTCACCCCTCCACTTT.

V usage is TRBV6-5 and J usage is TRBJ2-7; 7 bases agree with TRBD1. The length of the CDR3 is 15 residues. Germline loops: CDR1 MNHEY, CDR2 SVGAGI. The V and J ends lost 4 bases and 4 bases, in that order; junction bases with no gene match: 10. The CDR3 protein is CASSSETGIRYEQYF. CDR3 in DNA: TGTGCCAGCAGTTCCGAGACAGGGATCAGGTACGAGCAGTACTTC.

The rearrangement uses TRBV4-3 and TRBJ2-2; maybe TRBD2 (6 bases). This CDR3 is built from 14 residues. Germline CDR1 and CDR2: LGHNA and YSLEER. Trimming took off 0 bases at V and 7 bases at J, with 9 bases between the two ends. CDR3 DNA: TGCGCCAGCAGCCAAGAAGGAGGGTACGGGGAGCTGTTTTTT. Amino acid sequence: CASSQEGGYGELFF.

The chain has TRBV5-5 and TRBJ2-3, with TRBD2 matching over 7 bases. There are 16 residues in the CDR3. The germline CDR1 and CDR2 sequences are SGHKS and YYEKEE (reference sequence). V was pared by 4 bases and J by 1 base, with 9 bases of the junction left unmatched. Written as DNA, the CDR3 is TGTGCCAGCAGCGGCGATGGGGCGGGGGGCACAGATACGCAGTATTTT. It codes for CASSGDGAGGTDTQYF.

This clone was counted a few times. The CDR3 DNA follows: TGTGCCAGCAGCTCCACAACAAACAGTAACGAGCAGTACTTC. It encodes CASSSTTNSNEQYF. The chain couples TRBV7-8 to TRBJ2-7; D call uncertain. With 4 bases removed from V and 5 bases from J, the gap between germline ends came to 15 bases. There are 14 residues in the CDR3. Germline lookup yields CDR1 SGHVS and CDR2 FQNEAQ.

The CDR3 here is CSVGAGLGYTF. The CDR3 nucleotides read TGCAGCGTTGGAGCTGGGCTCGGCTACACCTTC. V and J are TRBV29-1 and TRBJ1-2; D is undetermined. CDR1 and CDR2 (germline): SQVTM, ANQGSEA. Trimming stripped 4 bases from V and 8 bases from J, with 11 bases between. The CDR3 is made up of 11 amino acids.

J is TRBJ2-3 and V is TRBV25-1; 11 positions match TRBD1. V lost 10 bases to trimming and J lost 3 bases; unmatched junction nucleotides: 9. This CDR3 comprises 15 residues. Looked up from germline, CDR1 is MGHDK and CDR2 is SYGVNS. CDR3 sequence: CATMDRGRWTDTQYF. The CDR3, as DNA: TGTGCCACCATGGACAGGGGGCGGTGGACAGATACGCAGTATTTT.

This clone was found once. The chain recombines TRBV9 with TRBJ2-1; 13 bases line up with TRBD2. The CDR3 totals 19 residues. Trimming removed 4 bases from V and 0 bases from J; junction bases left unmatched: 10. Per germline, CDR1 SGDLS and CDR2 YYNGEE. The CDR3: CASSPWTSGGISSYNEQFF. The CDR3 DNA follows: TGTGCCAGCAGCCCGTGGACTAGCGGGGGTATCAGCTCCTACAATGAGCAGTTCTTC. Looking up the rest from reference TRBV9 and TRBJ2-1 gives the full variable domain: DSGVTQTPKHLITATGQRVTLRCSPRSGDLSVYWYQQSLDQGLQFLIQYYNGEERAKGNILERFSAQQFPDLHSELNLSSLELGDSALYFCASSPWTSGGISSYNEQFFGPGTRLTVL.

This chain links TRBV5-5 with TRBJ1-2; D is undetermined. CDR1 is SGHKS, CDR2 YYEKEE, per germline (reference sequence). The V end was cut by 0 bases, the J end by 2 bases, with 5 bases between. The CDR3 contains 13 residues. CDR3 protein: CASSLDGNYGYTF. The CDR3 DNA sequence: TGTGCCAGCAGCTTGGACGGGAACTATGGCTACACCTTC.

The chain is built from TRBV7-3 and TRBJ2-2, with TRBD2 matching over 7 bases. J was trimmed by 7 bases and V by 2 bases; bases with no gene match: 7. This CDR3 comprises 15 residues. The germline V gene encodes CDR1 SGHTA and CDR2 FQGTGA. The CDR3 region has the DNA TGTGCCAGCAGCTTAGCCAGCGGGGTAGGCGGGGAGCTGTTTTTT. Protein sequence: CASSLASGVGGELFF. The entire variable domain, with the rest obtained from reference TRBV7-3 and TRBJ2-2, is as follows: GAGVSQTPSNKVTEKGKYVELRCDPISGHTALYWYRQSLGQGPEFLIYFQGTGAADDSGLPNDRFFAVRPEGSVSTLKIQRTERGDSAVYLCASSLASGVGGELFFGEGSRLTVL.

The genes are TRBV6-1 and TRBJ2-3; D may be TRBD2 (6 bases). Germline V gives CDR1 MNHNS, CDR2 SASEGT. V lost 4 bases and J lost 10, with 21 bases in between. This CDR3 comprises 15 residues. CDR3 bases: TGTGCCAGCAGTGGACCGGGGGTAGAGTTGCCTGCGCAGTATTTT. Translating it yields CASSGPGVELPAQYF.

The CDR3 DNA reads TGTGCCAGCAGTGGCGTCGTACTAAATAGCAATCAGCCCCAGCATTTT. Its protein product is CASSGVVLNSNQPQHF. V and J are TRBV6-1 and TRBJ1-5, with D unresolved. The germline CDR1 and CDR2 sequences are MNHNS and SASEGT. The CDR3 sequence is 16 residues long. Trimming took off 4 bases at V and 0 bases at J, with 13 bases between the two ends.

The rearrangement links TRBV5-6 to TRBJ2-5; D perhaps matches TRBD2 (5 bases). There are 15 residues in the CDR3. CDR1 and CDR2 from the germline V gene are SGHDT and YYEEEE. Trimming pared 1 base from V and 0 bases from J, leaving 10 bases between. The CDR3 DNA reads as TGTGCCAGCAGCTTGTTCAGAGCGGACCAAGAGACCCAGTACTTC. It translates to CASSLFRADQETQYF.

The rearrangement joins TRBV18 to TRBJ1-1, with a possible D match to TRBD1 (5 bases). The CDR3 loop spans 17 amino acids. V shed 3 bases and J shed 0 bases, with 17 bases lying between them. Per the germline V gene, CDR1 is KGHSH and CDR2 is LQKENI. The CDR3: CASSPFGPQTVNTEAFF. The DNA for the CDR3 is TGTGCCAGCTCACCTTTTGGCCCCCAGACAGTGAACACTGAAGCTTTCTTT.

The rearrangement uses TRBV10-3 and TRBJ2-4, with D possibly matching TRBD2 (5 bases). Looked up from germline, CDR1 is ENHRY and CDR2 is SYGVKD. This CDR3 comprises 16 residues. With 3 bases removed from V and 0 bases from J, the gap between germline ends came to 12 bases. This CDR3 is CAISDPDGLAKNIQYF. The CDR3 DNA is TGTGCCATCAGTGATCCCGACGGACTAGCCAAAAACATTCAGTACTTC.

The V gene is TRBV7-7, the J gene TRBJ2-5, with 7 nucleotides matching TRBD1. This CDR3 spans 13 amino acids. Trimming cost V 5 bases and J 2 bases; bases outside gene matches: 2. Germline V gene lookup returns CDR1 SSHAT and CDR2 FNYEAQ (reference sequence). In DNA, the CDR3 is TGTGCCAGCAGCCGGGACAGTCAAGAGACCCAGTACTTC. It encodes CASSRDSQETQYF. The entire variable domain, with the rest obtained from reference TRBV7-7 and TRBJ2-5, is as follows: GAGVSQSPRYKVTKRGQDVTLRCDPISSHATLYWYQQALGQGPEFLTYFNYEAQPDKSGLPSDRFSAERPEGSISTLTIQRTEQRDSAMYRCASSRDSQETQYFGPGTRLLVL.